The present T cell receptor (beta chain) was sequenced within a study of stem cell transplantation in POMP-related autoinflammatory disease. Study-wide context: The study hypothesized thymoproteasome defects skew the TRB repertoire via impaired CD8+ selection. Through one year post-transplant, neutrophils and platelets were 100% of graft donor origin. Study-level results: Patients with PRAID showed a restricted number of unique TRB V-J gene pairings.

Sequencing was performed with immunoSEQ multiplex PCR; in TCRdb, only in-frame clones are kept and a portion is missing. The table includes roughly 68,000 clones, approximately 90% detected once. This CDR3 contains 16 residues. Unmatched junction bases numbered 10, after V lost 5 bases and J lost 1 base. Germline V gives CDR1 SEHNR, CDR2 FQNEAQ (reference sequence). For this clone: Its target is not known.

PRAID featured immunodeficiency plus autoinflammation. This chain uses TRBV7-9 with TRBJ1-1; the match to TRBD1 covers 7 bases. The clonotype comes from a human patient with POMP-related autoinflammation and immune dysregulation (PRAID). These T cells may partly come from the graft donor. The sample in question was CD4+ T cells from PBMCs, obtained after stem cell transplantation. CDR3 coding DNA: TGTGCCAGCAGCCTAGGGGAGGGGGCACAGAACACTGAAGCTTTCTTT. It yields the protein CASSLGEGAQNTEAFF.